The next 15 T cell receptor beta chains were all read from a single sample in a study of CD8 T cells in ankylosing spondylitis. TCRdb independently ran MiXCR on the 5' RACE reads; one entry per CDR3 protein. The table has under 200,000 distinct CDR3 sequences, 11% seen once; the top ten hold just under 30%. The specimen sequenced was blood, either unsorted or a sorted T cell fraction (not recorded which). These receptors were taken from a male donor with ankylosing spondylitis or in good health (not recorded which).

This clonotype has a handful of counts. This sequence joins TRBV5-1 and TRBJ2-1; tentative D call: TRBD2 (6 bases). From germline, CDR1 is SGHRS and CDR2 YFSETQ. The CDR3 length is 16 residues. V lost 1 base and J lost 3, with 14 bases in between. The CDR3 loop is CASSLRISGYYNEQFF. The CDR3 DNA follows: TGCGCCAGCAGCTTGAGAATCAGCGGGTACTACAATGAGCAGTTCTTC. The whole variable domain, remainder taken from reference TRBV5-1 and TRBJ2-1, is KAGVTQTPRYLIKTRGQQVTLSCSPISGHRSVSWYQQTPGQGLQFLFEYFSETQRNKGNFPGRFSGRQFSNSRSEMNVSTLELGDSALYLCASSLRISGYYNEQFFGPGTRLTVL.

The rearrangement joins TRBV12-3 or TRBV12-4 to TRBJ1-1; the D gene is possibly TRBD1 (6 bases). The CDR3 is made up of 13 amino acids. Trimming removed 3 bases from V and 11 bases from J, with 16 bases in between. The CDR3 loop reads CASSFHRDSHAFF. Written as DNA, the CDR3 is TGTGCCAGCAGTTTCCACAGGGATTCCCATGCTTTCTTT.

The J gene is TRBJ1-1, the V gene TRBV20-1, with 8 bases aligning to TRBD1. Trimming cost V 3 bases and J 4 bases; bases outside gene matches: 10. Germline V gene lookup returns CDR1 DFQATT and CDR2 SNEGSKA (reference sequence). CDR3 length: 15 residues. The CDR3 region has the DNA TGCAGTGCTAGTCCGCCAGGGGGCCGGGGCACTGAAGCTTTCTTT. It codes for CSASPPGGRGTEAFF.

This clonotype was recorded many times. This sequence joins TRBV29-1 and TRBJ1-4; D is undetermined. Deletions cut 5 bases from V and 6 bases from J, with 16 bases between. CDR1 is SQVTM, CDR2 ANQGSEA, per germline. The CDR3 runs to 14 residues. Written as DNA, the CDR3 is TGCAGCGTTCAGGCACTCCAATCCCATGAAAAACTGTTTTTT. It codes for CSVQALQSHEKLFF.

The V gene is TRBV10-1, the J gene TRBJ2-1; 9 positions agree with TRBD2. CDR1 WNHNN and CDR2 SYGVQD come from the germline V gene (reference sequence). This CDR3 is 15 amino acids long. Trimming cost V 3 bases and J 7 bases; bases outside gene matches: 7. CDR3 amino acids: CASSEVAGARNEQFF. Written as DNA, the CDR3 is TGCGCCAGCAGTGAAGTAGCGGGAGCTCGAAATGAGCAGTTCTTC.

The V gene is TRBV4-2, the J gene TRBJ2-7; TRBD2 matches at 10 bases. Germline loops: CDR1 LGHNA, CDR2 YNFKEQ. This CDR3 comprises 15 residues. V was pared by 1 base and J by 3 bases, with 3 bases of the junction left unmatched. The CDR3 nucleotides read TGTGCCAGCAGCCAAGCAGCGGGAGGGCACTACGAGCAGTACTTC. Encoded protein: CASSQAAGGHYEQYF.

This clonotype was detected a few times. The gene calls are TRBV14 and TRBJ2-1; perhaps TRBD2 as D (6 bases). V was pared by 2 bases and J by 3 bases, with 17 bases between. Looked up from germline, CDR1 is SGHDN and CDR2 is FVKESK. CDR3 size: 17 residues. The chain's CDR3 is CASSQPGLSSFYNEQFF. As DNA, the CDR3 is TGTGCCAGCAGCCAACCGGGACTCTCATCCTTCTACAATGAGCAGTTCTTC.

This clonotype has at least ten counts. The V gene is TRBV6-5, the J gene TRBJ2-3, with 11 bases identical to TRBD2. The CDR3 extends over 14 amino acids. Germline CDR1 MNHEY, CDR2 SVGAGI. J was trimmed by 12 bases and V by 0 bases; bases with no gene match: 5. The DNA for the CDR3 is TGTGCCAGCAGTTACTCTAGCGGGGGGGCGGATCAGTATTTT. This codes for CASSYSSGGADQYF.

In its sample, this clonotype was seen many times. CDR3 sequence: CASSRTVQETQYF. The CDR3 DNA sequence: TGTGCCAGCAGTAGGACAGTACAAGAGACCCAGTACTTC. The rearrangement joins TRBV5-6 to TRBJ2-5; D is perhaps TRBD1 (6 bases). With 5 bases removed from V and 2 bases from J, the gap between germline ends came to 10 bases. This CDR3 contains 13 residues. The germline CDR1 and CDR2 sequences are SGHDT and YYEEEE.

In this sample, this clonotype turned up a few times. A much larger clone differs from this one at a single base, so this may be a read error. The chain couples TRBV7-8 to TRBJ2-7; D gene uncertain. V lost 5 bases and J 4 bases, leaving 15 bases between the germline ends. The CDR3 spans 14 residues. CDR1 and CDR2 (germline): SGHVS, FQNEAQ. The CDR3 spells CASSPAEVMYEQYF. CDR3 coding DNA: TGTGCCAGCAGCCCGGCAGAAGTAATGTACGAGCAGTACTTC.

The rearrangement links TRBV20-1 to TRBJ2-1; no clear D gene. Deletions cut 0 bases from V and 9 bases from J, with 18 bases between. The CDR3 is 15 amino acids. Germline values: CDR1 DFQATT, CDR2 SNEGSKA (reference sequence). Here the CDR3 reads CSARDRTAYMSEQFF. CDR3 DNA sequence: TGCAGTGCTAGAGATCGAACAGCCTATATGAGTGAGCAGTTCTTC.

This clonotype was seen at least ten times. This chain uses TRBV15 with TRBJ1-6, with D possibly matching TRBD1 (5 bases). Trimming pared 0 bases from V and 9 bases from J, leaving 15 bases between. Germline CDR1 reads LNHNV; CDR2 reads YYDKDF (reference sequence). The CDR3 has 16 residues. CDR3 loop: CATSRDSPGYGSPLHF. The CDR3 nucleotides are TGTGCCACCAGCAGAGATTCTCCAGGGTACGGTTCACCCCTCCACTTT.

The chain uses TRBV7-9 and TRBJ1-1, with 10 positions matching TRBD1. CDR1 SEHNR and CDR2 FQNEAQ come from the germline V gene (reference sequence). The CDR3 sequence is 12 residues long. V shed 4 bases and J 8 bases; nucleotides not matched to a gene: 1. The CDR3 coding sequence is TGTGCCAGCAGCTGGGGACAGGGGGAAGCTTTCTTT. Amino acid sequence: CASSWGQGEAFF. The complete variable domain, with remaining parts taken from reference TRBV7-9 and TRBJ1-1, reads DTGVSQNPRHKITKRGQNVTFRCDPISEHNRLYWYRQTLGQGPEFLTYFQNEAQLEKSRLLSDRFSAERPKGSFSTLEIQRTEQGDSAMYLCASSWGQGEAFFGQGTRLTVV.

This clonotype came up once. The junction departs from the called germline gene at one end, perhaps through a read error. The V gene is TRBV7-2, the J gene TRBJ1-4; D not certain. Germline assignment: CDR1 SGHTA and CDR2 FQGNSA. The length of the CDR3 is 14 residues. DNA for the CDR3: TGTGCCAGCGGCTTACACGGGTCTAATGAAAAACTGTTTTTT. Residues: CASGLHGSNEKLFF. The full variable domain, completed using reference TRBV7-2 and TRBJ1-4, is GAGVSQSPSNKVTEKGKDVELRCDPISGHTALYWYRQSLGQGLEFLIYFQGNSAPDKSGLPSDRFSAERTGGSVSTLTIQRTQQEDSAVYLCASGLHGSNEKLFFGSGTQLSVL.

This clonotype was counted between two and nine times. V is TRBV14 and J is TRBJ1-1; D is unresolved. Trimming took 3 bases from V and 1 from J, leaving 12 bases between them. Germline CDR1 reads SGHDN; CDR2 reads FVKESK. The CDR3 consists of 15 residues. This CDR3 is CASSQYKARNTEAFF. CDR3 bases: TGTGCCAGCAGCCAGTACAAGGCGCGGAACACTGAAGCTTTCTTT.